This T cell receptor beta chain was identified in a study of human T cells and chemical hapten exposure (dated by TCRdb to about 2021). Regarding the complete study: For sensitization, 2% DPC in acetone was applied to an approximately 2 cm by approximately 2 cm area of upper inner arm skin. Throughout the roughly 25-week study period, patients were also given weekly therapeutic DPC doses on the scalp. Patch tests used Finn chambers with 0.01% DPC on the upper back, scored after 6 days by International Contact Dermatitis Research Group standards. The patient cohort, mostly female, included alopecia areata with under or over 50% scalp involvement, alopecia totalis and alopecia universalis. Libraries were pooled for sequencing, and variation in per-sample TCR yields was attributed mainly to small differences in library volumes within the pool. In alopecia patients, the study followed how the peripheral blood TCR repertoire changed in vivo over primary and secondary sensitization to diphenylcyclopropenone (DPC), a hapten. Blood was sampled from patients pre-sensitization (week 0) and at 2, 6 and about 24 weeks after DPC sensitization. For TCR sequencing, blood came from twenty-nine alopecia patients at anywhere from one to four time points (pre-sensitization, 2, 6 and 24 weeks).

Comment on this clonotype: The antigen this receptor binds is unknown. Nothing much larger sits one base from this clone, and base qualities are not available.

To prepare the library, RACE was applied. Data came from a NextSeq 500. During library preparation, unique molecular identifiers were attached to individual cDNA molecules so that TCRs could be counted in a quantitative, reproducible way. Each blood RNA sample was used to sequence both TCR alpha and TCR beta chains. The published analysis was carried out like this. The median number of TCRs per sample was roughly 94,000, ranging from about 20,000 to 690,600. V, J and CDR3 annotation of the TCR reads was carried out using the Decombinator software suite. For PS versus PT1 abundance plots, all samples were subsampled to the same number of TCRs (28,000). Expanded TCRs were defined as absent before sensitization and observed at least eight times at the 2-week time point. In TCRdb, the public reads were trimmed at Q25 with fastp and aligned with MiXCR, with productive beta chains retained. Each entry merges the rows of one CDR3 protein and shows their most common DNA and genes. The V and J calls and clone size are TCRdb's, not the authors'. Present in this sample are 150,000 to 200,000 distinct CDR3 sequences, around 25% of which were seen just once. The ten largest account for approximately 2.5% of the sample.

What the study reported, not specific to this receptor: Because all patients had alopecia, a presumed autoimmune disease, the immune response of the patients might differ from that of healthy individuals. Patch test score was positively correlated with the number of PT1 expanded TCRs, with significance at thresholds 8, 16 and 32 but not at 4. Repeated subsampling changed both the strength of the expansion versus patch-test correlation and the threshold at which that correlation became significant. Significantly more large CDR3 similarity clusters were formed by expanded TCRs than by pre-sensitization or healthy control sets, consistent with antigen-driven responses. No change with DPC sensitization was found in the number of TCRs above 1 in 1000 frequency, and no evidence of global repertoire structure alterations was found.

Relative to germline, V is 5 bases shorter and J is 7 bases shorter, with 15 bases between their ends. Reading the germline V gene (reference sequence) gives CDR1 MNHEY and CDR2 SMNVEV. From cysteine to phenylalanine, the CDR3 is 13 amino acids long. The entry retains the CDR3 DNA only, 39 bases that are in frame from base 1. The sample's time point label, in plain terms: patch test 3, about 24 weeks after DPC sensitization. The label giving this sample's treatment or condition can be read as: therapeutic diphenylcyclopropenone sensitization with weekly scalp DPC. Blood at each patch-test visit was drawn before the patch test was applied. To be eligible, patients had to be aged 18 to 70, diagnosed with alopecia and judged suitable for DPC therapy, while pregnant patients were excluded. Total RNA was extracted from unfractionated whole blood collected in Tempus Blood RNA tubes.

The chain joins TRBV27 to TRBJ2-7; no D segment can be confidently identified. The sequence came from a woman aged 40 to 50 with alopecia areata. Some clones in this sample may be carry-over from other donors' samples. Sample: whole blood, taken in connection with sensitization to the hapten diphenylcyclopropenone (DPC). Here the CDR3 is given as CASSPLLPREQYF. The nucleotide sequence reads TGTGCCAGCAGTCCCCTCCTCCCGAGGGAGCAGTACTTC.